The 25 T cell receptor beta chains below come from one sample, sequenced in a study of post-analysis software for immune sequencing data. Study-level points and caveats: A handful of TRBV segments appeared more often in patients than in controls, and TRBV5-6, TRBV5-1 and TRBV20-1 were among these.

Antigens of these TCRs are unknown. Unique molecular identifiers were carried by the TCR beta cDNA libraries. TCRdb reanalysed the PCR reads using MiXCR and keeps one entry per CDR3 protein. The repertoire holds roughly 540,000 distinct CDR3 sequences, with 34% as singletons. Sequenced material: blood. These receptors all come from a girl aged 2 to 17 with multiple sclerosis.

V usage is TRBV20-1 and J usage is TRBJ1-2; D unclear. From germline, CDR1 is DFQATT and CDR2 SNEGSKA (reference sequence). The CDR3 sequence is 13 residues long. The ends were cut back, 0 bases at V and 8 bases at J, with 13 bases in the middle. The chain's CDR3 is CSAREQPKRGYTF. The CDR3 region has the DNA TGCAGTGCTAGAGAGCAACCTAAGCGGGGCTACACCTTC.

This clonotype was seen only a few times. The chain carries TRBV5-6 and TRBJ1-1, with 10 bases aligning to TRBD1. V dropped 8 bases and J dropped 1; count of bases not matched to a gene: 8. The CDR3 is made up of 15 amino acids. The germline gives CDR1 SGHDT, CDR2 YYEEEE. The CDR3 nucleotides are TGTGCCAGGAGGGGACAGGGGAGGGAGAACACTGAAGCTTTCTTT. Translating gives CARRGQGRENTEAFF.

This clonotype came up a few times. The rearrangement uses TRBV10-3 and TRBJ2-3; 7 bases fit TRBD1. This CDR3 has 17 amino acids. Germline CDR1 and CDR2: ENHRY and SYGVKD. With 6 bases clipped from V and 0 bases from J, the junction kept 12 bases outside the gene matches. The CDR3 DNA reads as TGTGCCATCAGAATAGACAGGGCCCTATCAAGCACAGATACGCAGTATTTT. Its protein is CAIRIDRALSSTDTQYF.

This clonotype was counted only a few times. This chain connects TRBV6-1 to TRBJ2-4, with no clear D. This CDR3 region has 18 residues. Looked up from germline, CDR1 is MNHNS and CDR2 is SASEGT. V lost 1 base and J 5 bases, leaving 21 bases between the germline ends. The CDR3 nucleotides are TGTGCCAGCAGTGAAGTTATGAGTCTCGGAATCGGGCAAAACATTCAGTACTTC. This translates into CASSEVMSLGIGQNIQYF.

This rearrangement joins TRBV6-5 to TRBJ1-6; D call uncertain. With 6 bases removed from V and 0 bases from J, the gap between germline ends came to 12 bases. The CDR3 runs to 16 residues. The germline gives CDR1 MNHEY, CDR2 SVGAGI. The CDR3 region is CASSQDASSYNSPLHF. DNA for the CDR3: TGTGCCAGCAGCCAGGACGCGAGCTCCTATAATTCACCCCTCCACTTT.

The chain is built from TRBV28 and TRBJ2-3, with D possibly TRBD1 on 6 matching bases. Germline lookup yields CDR1 MDHEN and CDR2 SYDVKM. This CDR3 is 14 amino acids long. The ends were cut back, 4 bases at V and 3 bases at J, with 11 bases in the middle. This chain's CDR3 is CASSSTGITDTQYF. CDR3 DNA: TGTGCCAGCAGTTCTACAGGGATAACAGATACGCAGTATTTT.

This clonotype was detected a few times. The chain joins TRBV2 to TRBJ2-6, with D possibly matching TRBD1 (6 bases). Trimming left V 3 bases short and J 0 bases short, with 12 bases between. Germline V CDR1 and CDR2: SNHLY, FYNNEI. This CDR3 spans 17 amino acids. The CDR3 loop is CASSEGHQNSGANVLTF. Written as DNA, the CDR3 is TGTGCCAGCAGTGAGGGACACCAAAACTCTGGGGCCAACGTCCTGACTTTC.

This clonotype was seen a few times. V gene TRBV6-1 combines with J gene TRBJ1-2; TRBD1 aligns across 7 bases. The V and J ends lost 1 base and 8 bases, in that order; junction bases with no gene match: 7. The CDR3 sequence is 14 residues long. Germline values: CDR1 MNHNS, CDR2 SASEGT. The CDR3 nucleotides read TGTGCCAGCAGTGAAGTGGGGACAGCCTTGGGCTACACCTTC. It specifies CASSEVGTALGYTF.

This clonotype came up a few times. The chain employs TRBV28 and TRBJ1-6, with 7 bases lining up with TRBD1. Unmatched junction bases numbered 9, after V lost 6 bases and J lost 7 bases. Per germline, CDR1 MDHEN and CDR2 SYDVKM. The CDR3 extends over 15 amino acids. The CDR3 nucleotides read TGTGCCAGCAGCGACCGACAGGGAGGAAATTCACCCCTCCACTTT. It specifies CASSDRQGGNSPLHF.

This clonotype was detected once. The gene calls are TRBV7-9 and TRBJ1-4; TRBD1 aligns across 8 bases. Germline V CDR1 and CDR2: SEHNR, FQNEAQ (reference sequence). Trimming at V came to 5 bases and at J to 3 bases, leaving 2 bases not matched to a gene. This CDR3 spans 14 amino acids. The CDR3 is CASSMTGANEKLFF. The CDR3 DNA reads as TGTGCCAGCAGCATGACAGGGGCTAATGAAAAACTGTTTTTT.

This clonotype was found a few times. The chain couples TRBV5-1 to TRBJ2-5; either TRBD1 or TRBD2 may supply D (5 bases each). The CDR3 has 15 residues. The V end lost 0 bases, the J end lost 11 bases, and 20 bases lay between the germline ends. Germline lookup yields CDR1 SGHRS and CDR2 YFSETQ. As DNA, the CDR3 is TGCGCCAGCAGCTTGGGAGACAGCGGAGCGTTTGGGCAGTACTTC. This sequence encodes CASSLGDSGAFGQYF.

The rearrangement links TRBV4-2 to TRBJ2-1; D is ambiguous. V lost 3 bases and J 7 bases, leaving 10 bases between the germline ends. The CDR3 totals 13 residues. CDR1 and CDR2 from the germline V gene are LGHNA and YNFKEQ. This CDR3 is CASSQLLTNEQFF. CDR3 DNA: TGTGCCAGCAGCCAGCTCCTGACGAATGAGCAGTTCTTC.

CDR3 protein: CASSLNGRSYNEQFF. For the CDR3, the DNA is TGTGCCAGCAGCTTAAACGGTCGATCCTACAATGAGCAGTTCTTC. The chain recombines TRBV7-3 with TRBJ2-1; D is unclear. CDR1 and CDR2 from the germline V gene are SGHTA and FQGTGA. V gave up 1 base and J gave up 1 base, with 8 bases separating them. The CDR3 is 15 amino acids. Together with reference TRBV7-3 and TRBJ2-1, the CDR3 gives the full variable domain: GAGVSQTPSNKVTEKGKYVELRCDPISGHTALYWYRQSLGQGPEFLIYFQGTGAADDSGLPNDRFFAVRPEGSVSTLKIQRTERGDSAVYLCASSLNGRSYNEQFFGPGTRLTVL.

The CDR3 DNA reads as TGTGCCAGCAGCTTAGTCCGCGACCGAAGAACGCAGTATTTT. This gives the protein CASSLVRDRRTQYF. J is TRBJ2-3 and V is TRBV7-9; D gene uncertain. V lost 1 base to trimming and J lost 9 bases, with 14 bases between them. CDR3 size: 14 residues. Germline-derived CDR1 and CDR2 are SEHNR and FQNEAQ (reference sequence).

The table lists this clonotype with a few counts. The chain employs TRBV20-1 and TRBJ1-2; 9 bases match TRBD1. CDR3 length: 15 residues. J was trimmed by 2 bases and V by 3 bases; bases with no gene match: 7. CDR1 DFQATT and CDR2 SNEGSKA come from the germline V gene (reference sequence). The CDR3 DNA follows: TGCAGTGCTAGTTTATTGGGGACAGGGAACTATGGCTACACCTTC. Amino acid sequence: CSASLLGTGNYGYTF.

This clonotype was counted only a few times. The CDR3 DNA reads as TGCAGTGCTATTTCGGGACCTAGCACAGATACGCAGTATTTT. This encodes CSAISGPSTDTQYF. The chain uses TRBV20-1 and TRBJ2-3; D may correspond to TRBD1 or TRBD2 (5 bases each). Trimming removed 4 bases at V and 0 bases at J, with 11 bases between. This CDR3 contains 14 residues. CDR1 is DFQATT, CDR2 SNEGSKA, per germline (reference sequence).

The chain has TRBV6-5 and TRBJ2-1; TRBD2 aligns across 16 bases. CDR3 length: 15 amino acids. The germline V gene has CDR1 MNHEY and CDR2 SVGAGI. J gave up 10 bases and V 11 bases, and 11 bases lay outside the gene matches. The CDR3 loop reads CAGTGTSGGEGEQFF. CDR3 nucleotides: TGTGCCGGCACTGGGACTAGCGGGGGGGAAGGGGAGCAGTTCTTC.

The rearrangement links TRBV5-1 to TRBJ1-1; weak D call: TRBD1 (6 bases). The V gene's germline CDR1 is SGHRS and CDR2 YFSETQ. This CDR3 region has 12 residues. The V and J ends lost 2 bases and 7 bases respectively, with 9 bases between them. CDR3 sequence: CASSFRGGEAFF. The CDR3 region has the DNA TGCGCCAGCAGCTTCAGGGGCGGTGAAGCTTTCTTT.

This clonotype was observed a handful of times. The rearrangement joins TRBV7-9 to TRBJ1-4; D is possibly TRBD1 (5 bases). Per germline, CDR1 SEHNR and CDR2 FQNEAQ (reference sequence). V was clipped by 3 bases and J by 0 bases, with 8 bases between them. CDR3 length: 15 amino acids. CDR3 protein: CASSLGRATNEKLFF. In nucleotides, the CDR3 is TGTGCCAGCAGCTTGGGACGTGCAACTAATGAAAAACTGTTTTTT.

A few counts support this clonotype. Here the CDR3 DNA reads TGCAGTGCTCCCACTAGCGGGGGGGCCCGCGAGACCCAGTACTTC. Protein sequence: CSAPTSGGARETQYF. The gene calls are TRBV20-1 and TRBJ2-5, with 13 nucleotides matching TRBD2. The ends lost 5 bases at V and 5 bases at J; junction bases unmatched: 8. Per the germline V gene, CDR1 is DFQATT and CDR2 is SNEGSKA (reference sequence). The CDR3 runs 15 residues.

The J gene is TRBJ1-5, the V gene TRBV7-2, with D perhaps matching TRBD1 (5 bases). V was clipped by 8 bases and J by 0 bases, with 17 bases between them. The length of the CDR3 is 16 residues. Germline CDR1 is SGHTA and CDR2 is FQGNSA. The CDR3 loop reads CASGWDGPYSNQPQHF. CDR3 in DNA: TGTGCCAGCGGTTGGGACGGACCATATAGCAATCAGCCCCAGCATTTT.

This chain joins TRBV20-1 and TRBJ2-3, with a possible D match to TRBD2 (5 bases). The V and J ends lost 6 bases and 4 bases respectively, with 17 bases between them. The CDR3 runs to 14 residues. In germline, CDR1 is DFQATT, CDR2 SNEGSKA (reference sequence). The CDR3 DNA reads TGCAGTGCAACCGGAGCGGACCCCGCAGATACGCAGTATTTT. Translating gives CSATGADPADTQYF.

The chain links TRBV6-2 or TRBV6-3 to TRBJ2-3; TRBD2 aligns across 11 bases. This CDR3 is built from 18 residues. J gave up 3 bases and V 6 bases, and 14 bases lay outside the gene matches. Germline V gene lookup returns CDR1 MNHEY and CDR2 SVGEGT. The CDR3 sequence: CASSPTSGVLSGTDTQYF. The DNA for the CDR3 is TGTGCCAGCAGCCCGACTAGCGGGGTCTTAAGCGGGACAGATACGCAGTATTTT.

This clonotype was observed many times. The genes are TRBV2 and TRBJ2-5; TRBD1 agrees at 8 bases. The CDR3 consists of 14 residues. Germline V gene lookup returns CDR1 SNHLY and CDR2 FYNNEI. V dropped 4 bases and J dropped 5; count of bases not matched to a gene: 6. For the CDR3, the DNA is TGTGCCAGCAGTGTTGGGACAGGCGGGGAGACCCAGTACTTC. This gives the protein CASSVGTGGETQYF.

The chain joins TRBV12-3 or TRBV12-4 to TRBJ1-5; D not certain. This CDR3 is 15 amino acids long. The V and J ends lost 3 bases and 6 bases respectively, with 15 bases between them. The chain's CDR3 is CASSFNRGEGQPQHF. CDR3 DNA: TGTGCCAGCAGTTTTAACCGTGGCGAGGGTCAGCCCCAGCATTTT.